The source of this T cell receptor (beta chain) is a study of cytomegalovirus exposure and HLA in healthy donors. Germline assignment: CDR1 MGHRA and CDR2 YSYEKL. The CDR3 is made up of 15 amino acids. V dropped 0 bases and J dropped 1 base, with 7 bases sitting between them. PCR employed 60 Vbeta and 13 Jbeta primers. TCRdb keeps only in-frame clones here, not all; method: immunoSEQ multiplex PCR. This sample's clone table lists about 67,000 clones. Healthy donors of bone marrow made up the group. The genes are TRBV4-1 and TRBJ1-5, with D hard to call. The sequencing input was PBMCs. This TCR came from a woman in her thirties or forties in good health and CMV-seropositive. The CDR3 spells CASSQDSQSNQPQHF. The DNA for the CDR3 is TGCGCCAGCAGCCAAGATAGCCAGAGCAATCAGCCCCAGCATTTT.